Reported below is one TCR beta chain. CD45RO-negative, CCR7-positively selected cells formed the naive CD8 fraction, excluding terminally differentiated effector memory CD45RA+ cells. Some clones are missing from TCRdb's copy, which holds only in-frame ones; the method was immunoSEQ multiplex PCR. The table lists 2 million to 2.5 million clones, more than 85% of them singletons. The data belong to a study of shared clonotypes between healthy human individuals. This CDR3 region has 16 residues. Germline loops: CDR1 SGHVS, CDR2 FQNEAQ. V was pared by 4 bases and J by 7 bases, with 12 bases of the junction left unmatched.

The TCR originated in a man aged 18-30 years in good health. Some clones in this sample may be carry-over from other donors' samples. This chain uses TRBV7-8 with TRBJ1-4; 7 positions match TRBD1. Sequenced input: naive CD8+ T cells from PBMCs. The CDR3 DNA reads as TGTGCCAGCAGCTCCTACGTCGACAGGGCTGGTGAAAAACTGTTTTTT. This codes for CASSSYVDRAGEKLFF.